This T cell receptor beta chain emerged from a study of cytomegalovirus exposure and HLA in healthy donors. General study results and limits: Rates of TCR association differed by HLA locus in a later analysis, with DRB1 highest and HLA-C lowest. With high specificity and sensitivity, the classifier reportedly diagnosed cytomegalovirus status. Association of 16,951 TCR beta sequences with HLA alleles was found at 0.05 false discovery rate in a later analysis. Within a later analysis, the majority of CMV-associated TCR beta chains appeared HLA-restricted.

J was trimmed by 0 bases and V by 4 bases; bases with no gene match: 5. Germline CDR1 is SGHRS and CDR2 is YFSETQ. This CDR3 comprises 15 residues. PCR amplification relied on 60 Vbeta primers (plus 13 Jbeta primers). Generated by immunoSEQ multiplex PCR, the TCRdb table keeps only in-frame clones and is missing some. The sample includes about 72,000 clones, approximately 80% of them seen just once. Note on this clone: Antigen specificity is unknown.

Material for sequencing was PBMCs. This TCR was sampled from a man aged 40-55 years in good health and CMV-seronegative. The rearrangement uses TRBV5-1 and TRBJ2-3, with 7 bases lining up with TRBD2. The CDR3 region has the DNA TGCGCCAGCAGCCCAAGCGGGGCTAGCACAGATACGCAGTATTTT. Its translation: CASSPSGASTDTQYF.